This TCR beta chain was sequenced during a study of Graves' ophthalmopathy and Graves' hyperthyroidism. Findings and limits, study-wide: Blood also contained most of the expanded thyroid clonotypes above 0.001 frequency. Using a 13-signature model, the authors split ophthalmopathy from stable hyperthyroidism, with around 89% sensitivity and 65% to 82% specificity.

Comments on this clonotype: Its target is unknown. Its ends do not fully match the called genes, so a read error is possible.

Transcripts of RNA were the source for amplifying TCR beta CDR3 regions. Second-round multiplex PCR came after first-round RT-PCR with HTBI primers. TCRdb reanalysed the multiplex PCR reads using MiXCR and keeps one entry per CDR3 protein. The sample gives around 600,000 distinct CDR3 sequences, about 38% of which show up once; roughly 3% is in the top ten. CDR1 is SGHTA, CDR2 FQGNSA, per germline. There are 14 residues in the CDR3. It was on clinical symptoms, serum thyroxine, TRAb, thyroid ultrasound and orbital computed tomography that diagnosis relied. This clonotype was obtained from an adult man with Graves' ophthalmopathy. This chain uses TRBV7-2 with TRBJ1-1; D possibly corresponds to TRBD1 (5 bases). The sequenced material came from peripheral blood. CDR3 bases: TGCGCCAGCAGCCGGGGACGGTCGAACACTGAAGCTTCCTTT. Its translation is CASSRGRSNTEASF.